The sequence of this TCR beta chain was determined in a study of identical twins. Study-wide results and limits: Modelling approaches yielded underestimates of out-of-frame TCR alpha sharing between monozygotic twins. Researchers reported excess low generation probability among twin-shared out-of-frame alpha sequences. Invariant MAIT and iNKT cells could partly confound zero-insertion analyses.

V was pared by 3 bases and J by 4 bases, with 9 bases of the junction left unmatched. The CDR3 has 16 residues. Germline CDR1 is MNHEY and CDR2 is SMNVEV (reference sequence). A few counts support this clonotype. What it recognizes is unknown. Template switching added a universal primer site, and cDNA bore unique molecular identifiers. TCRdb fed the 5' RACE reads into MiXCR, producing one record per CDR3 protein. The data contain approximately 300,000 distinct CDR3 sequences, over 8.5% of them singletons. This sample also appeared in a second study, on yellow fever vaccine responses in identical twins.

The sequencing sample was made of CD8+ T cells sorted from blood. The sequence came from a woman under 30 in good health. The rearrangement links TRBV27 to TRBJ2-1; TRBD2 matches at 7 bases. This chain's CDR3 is CASSFRRERWYNEQFF. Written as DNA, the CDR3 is TGTGCCAGCAGTTTTCGGCGGGAGAGGTGGTACAATGAGCAGTTCTTC.